The 15 T cell receptor beta chains below were found in one sample sequenced in a study of technical replicates of blood from a few donors. Some clones are missing from TCRdb's copy, which holds only in-frame ones; the method was immunoSEQ multiplex PCR. This sample has nearly 80,000 clones; around 90% occur once, and the top ten carry roughly 0.37%. The sequencing input was T cells isolated from PBMCs. The receptors derive from a human donor in good health.

The chain has TRBV28 and TRBJ1-4; a weak D match, TRBD1 (5 bases). V lost 5 bases, J lost 3 bases, and 13 bases lay in between. The CDR3 extends over 15 amino acids. Germline V CDR1 and CDR2: MDHEN, SYDVKM. The CDR3 reads CASSPPTGANEKLFF. For the CDR3, the DNA is TGTGCCAGCAGTCCCCCGACGGGGGCTAATGAAAAACTGTTTTTT.

The chain combines TRBV5-4 with TRBJ1-2; D might be TRBD1 (5 bases). Germline lookup yields CDR1 SGHNT and CDR2 YYREEE (reference sequence). The CDR3 length is 12 residues. V shed 4 bases and J shed 8 bases, with 12 bases lying between them. This chain's CDR3 is CASSGGLYGYTF. The CDR3 nucleotides read TGTGCCAGCAGCGGGGGACTTTACGGCTACACCTTC.

V is TRBV28 and J is TRBJ1-5; TRBD1 matches at 8 bases. Germline CDR1 is MDHEN and CDR2 is SYDVKM. Unmatched junction bases numbered 0, after V lost 8 bases and J lost 6 bases. The CDR3 sequence is 11 residues long. DNA for the CDR3: TGTGCCAGCGACAGGGGTCAGCCCCAGCATTTT. Protein: CASDRGQPQHF. The variable domain in full, with the rest retrieved from reference TRBV28 and TRBJ1-5, is DVKVTQSSRYLVKRTGEKVFLECVQDMDHENMFWYRQDPGLGLRLIYFSYDVKMKEKGDIPEGYSVSREKKERFSLILESASTNQTSMYLCASDRGQPQHFGDGTRLSIL.

The chain joins TRBV6-1 to TRBJ1-5; no firm D call. Between the trimmed V and J ends, which lost 2 bases and 5 bases, there was a span of 7 bases. Germline CDR1 MNHNS, CDR2 SASEGT. The CDR3 loop spans 13 amino acids. The CDR3 nucleotides read TGTGCCAGCAGTGAATTGGGAGATCAGCCCCAGCATTTT. Translation gives CASSELGDQPQHF.

This chain uses TRBV11-1 with TRBJ2-7, with D uncertain. From germline, CDR1 is SGHAT and CDR2 FQDESV (reference sequence). Trimming took 1 base from V and 3 from J, leaving 7 bases between them. CDR3 length equals 13 residues. The CDR3 DNA follows: TGTGCCAGCAGCTTAGTGGGCTACTACGAGCAGTACTTC. Amino acids: CASSLVGYYEQYF.

V gene TRBV9 combines with J gene TRBJ2-3; 8 nucleotides align to TRBD1. Trimming took 2 bases from V and 5 from J; bases not matched to a gene: 7. This CDR3 is 15 amino acids long. Germline V lookup: CDR1 SGDLS, CDR2 YYNGEE. The CDR3 DNA reads as TGTGCCAGCAGCGTGGCAGGGGGCAATATAGATACGCAGTATTTT. Protein product: CASSVAGGNIDTQYF.

The J gene is TRBJ1-2, the V gene TRBV19; possible D gene TRBD1, 6 bases. The CDR3 contains 13 residues. Per germline, CDR1 LNHDA and CDR2 SQIVND (reference sequence). V gave up 5 bases and J gave up 2 bases, with 9 bases separating them. The CDR3 DNA sequence: TGTGCCAGTAGTGTACAGGGAAACTATGGCTACACCTTC. The encoded protein is CASSVQGNYGYTF.

This chain links TRBV9 with TRBJ2-7; maybe TRBD2 (6 bases). Trimming removed 3 bases from V and 3 bases from J, with 13 bases in between. Germline CDR1 reads SGDLS; CDR2 reads YYNGEE. The CDR3 is 14 amino acids. Here the CDR3 reads CASSDGTGLYEQYF. CDR3 coding DNA: TGTGCCAGCAGCGACGGGACGGGACTCTACGAGCAGTACTTC.

A word on this clone: Sequence at one end of the junction differs from germline and may be a read error. J is TRBJ2-1 and V is TRBV27; 13 nucleotides align to TRBD2. The CDR3 is 15 residues long. Germline loops: CDR1 MNHEY, CDR2 SMNVEV (reference sequence). The CDR3 DNA is TGTGCCAACAGTCCGTGGACTAGCGGGAGCAATGAGCAGTTCTTC. Encoded protein: CANSPWTSGSNEQFF.

The chain couples TRBV5-1 to TRBJ2-7, with 9 bases lining up with TRBD2. Losses at the gene ends were 4 bases for V and 4 bases for J; bases not matched to a gene: 3. Germline CDR1 SGHRS, CDR2 YFSETQ. There are 13 residues in the CDR3. CDR3 sequence reads: CASSLAGRYEQYF. The CDR3 DNA reads as TGCGCCAGCAGCCTAGCGGGGAGGTACGAGCAGTACTTC.

A single count supports this clone. V and J are TRBV27 and TRBJ2-3; weak D call: TRBD2 (6 bases). The V gene's germline CDR1 is MNHEY and CDR2 SMNVEV (reference sequence). Trimming shortened V by 8 bases and J by 3 bases, and 18 bases separated the two germline ends. This CDR3 is built from 15 residues. Here the CDR3 reads CASAVELALTDTQYF. In DNA, the CDR3 is TGTGCCAGCGCTGTGGAACTAGCATTGACAGATACGCAGTATTTT.

The rearrangement uses TRBV19 and TRBJ2-2; TRBD2 agrees at 8 bases. Germline V gives CDR1 LNHDA, CDR2 SQIVND (reference sequence). The V gene end was trimmed by 7 bases and the J gene end by 6 bases; junction bases not matched to a gene: 1. The CDR3 totals 12 residues. The DNA for the CDR3 is TGTGCCAGTATAGCGGGATCCGGGGAGCTGTTTTTT. Its translation is CASIAGSGELFF.

The chain uses TRBV19 and TRBJ2-2; no definite D call. The ends were cut back, 6 bases at V and 7 bases at J, with 9 bases in the middle. The CDR3 spans 12 residues. The V gene's germline CDR1 is LNHDA and CDR2 SQIVND (reference sequence). The CDR3 protein is CASSRSGGELFF. The CDR3 nucleotides are TGTGCCAGTAGCCGGAGTGGCGGGGAGCTGTTTTTT.

J is TRBJ2-7 and V is TRBV28; 8 bases line up with TRBD1. J lost 5 bases, V lost 4 bases, and 16 bases had no gene match. The CDR3 length is 17 residues. CDR1 and CDR2 (germline): MDHEN, SYDVKM. CDR3 sequence reads: CASSYGVTGTGVNEQYF. CDR3 in DNA: TGTGCCAGCAGTTATGGGGTTACCGGGACAGGAGTCAACGAGCAGTACTTC.

V and J are TRBV6-1 and TRBJ1-5; 9 bases are a match to TRBD1. The CDR3 is 19 residues long. CDR1 is MNHNS, CDR2 SASEGT, per germline. V dropped 4 bases and J dropped 0; count of bases not matched to a gene: 13. For the CDR3, the DNA is TGTGCCAGCAGTGCCCGCCGGGACAGGGATTTTTATAGCAATCAGCCCCAGCATTTT. Protein product: CASSARRDRDFYSNQPQHF.